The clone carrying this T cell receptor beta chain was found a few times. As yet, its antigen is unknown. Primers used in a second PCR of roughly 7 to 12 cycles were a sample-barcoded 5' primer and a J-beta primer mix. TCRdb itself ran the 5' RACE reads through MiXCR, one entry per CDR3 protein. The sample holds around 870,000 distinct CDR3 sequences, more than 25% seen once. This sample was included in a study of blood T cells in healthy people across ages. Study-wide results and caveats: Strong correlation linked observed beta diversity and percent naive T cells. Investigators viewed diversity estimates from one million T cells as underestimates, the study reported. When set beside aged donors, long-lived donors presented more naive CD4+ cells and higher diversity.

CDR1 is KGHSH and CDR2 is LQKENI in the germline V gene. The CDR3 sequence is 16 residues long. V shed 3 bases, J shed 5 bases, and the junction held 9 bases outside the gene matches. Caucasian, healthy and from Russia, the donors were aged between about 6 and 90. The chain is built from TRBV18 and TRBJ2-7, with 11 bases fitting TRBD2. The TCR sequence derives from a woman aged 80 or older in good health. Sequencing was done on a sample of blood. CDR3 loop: CASSPLLLAGVDEQYF. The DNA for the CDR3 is TGTGCCAGCTCACCCCTGCTACTAGCGGGGGTAGACGAGCAGTACTTC. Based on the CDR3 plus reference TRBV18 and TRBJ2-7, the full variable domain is NAGVMQNPRHLVRRRGQEARLRCSPMKGHSHVYWYRQLPEEGLKFMVYLQKENIIDESGMPKERFSAEFPKEGPSILRIQQVVRGDSAAYFCASSPLLLAGVDEQYFGPGTRLTVT.